The 3 T cell receptor beta chains below were found in one sample sequenced in a study of cutaneous CD30+ T cell lymphoproliferative disorder and hepatitis E. Measured with immunoSEQ multiplex PCR; TCRdb has only the in-frame clones, and not every one. This sample has 7,000 to 9,000 clones, with just under 75% found just once. What was sequenced was blood. Receptors originate from a human donor with a cutaneous T cell lymphoproliferative disorder associated with hepatitis E virus.

The rearrangement uses TRBV6-1 and TRBJ2-7; D uncertain. CDR3 size: 12 residues. From germline, CDR1 is MNHNS and CDR2 SASEGT. V was shortened by 2 bases and J by 4 bases, with 6 bases between the two germline ends. The CDR3 DNA sequence: TGTGCCAGCAGTGAAACAGCGTACGAGCAGTACTTC. It codes for CASSETAYEQYF.

The J gene is TRBJ2-7, the V gene TRBV9; 11 nucleotides agree with TRBD1. The ends lost 3 bases at V and 7 bases at J; junction bases unmatched: 9. The CDR3 is made up of 15 amino acids. From germline, CDR1 is SGDLS and CDR2 YYNGEE. The CDR3 bases are TGTGCCAGCAGCGGTCAGGACAGGGGGCAGGGTGAGCAGTACTTC. It is translated as CASSGQDRGQGEQYF.

The rearrangement links TRBV28 to TRBJ1-5; unclear D gene. Germline loops: CDR1 MDHEN, CDR2 SYDVKM. V dropped 1 base and J dropped 5 bases, with 12 bases sitting between them. This CDR3 contains 15 residues. The CDR3 DNA reads as TGTGCCAGCAGTTTATCGGGATTGGGCCATCAGCCCCAGCATTTT. It codes for CASSLSGLGHQPQHF.